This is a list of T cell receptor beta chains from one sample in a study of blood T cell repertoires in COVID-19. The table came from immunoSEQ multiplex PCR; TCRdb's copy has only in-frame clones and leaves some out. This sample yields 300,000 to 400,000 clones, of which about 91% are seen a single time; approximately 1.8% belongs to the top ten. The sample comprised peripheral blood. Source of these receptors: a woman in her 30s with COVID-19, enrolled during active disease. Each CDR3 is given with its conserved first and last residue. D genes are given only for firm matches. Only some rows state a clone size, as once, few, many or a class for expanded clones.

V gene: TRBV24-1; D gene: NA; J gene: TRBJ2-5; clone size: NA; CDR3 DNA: TGTGCCACCAGTGATTCCGAAGAGACCCAGTACTTC; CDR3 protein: CATSDSEETQYF
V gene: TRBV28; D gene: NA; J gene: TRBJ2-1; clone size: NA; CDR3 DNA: TGTGCCAGCAGTTTCGTCACTCGAGATGAGCAGTTCTTC; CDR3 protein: CASSFVTRDEQFF
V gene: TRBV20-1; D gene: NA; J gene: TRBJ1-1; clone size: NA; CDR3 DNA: TGCAGTGCTAGTAACGGACTGGGAAAAATGAACACTGAAGCTTTCTTT; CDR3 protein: CSASNGLGKMNTEAFF
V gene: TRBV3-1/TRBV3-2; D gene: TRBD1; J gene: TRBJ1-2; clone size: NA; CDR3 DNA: TGTGCCAGCAGCCGCGGACCAGGGGGATATGGCTACACCTTC; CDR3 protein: CASSRGPGGYGYTF
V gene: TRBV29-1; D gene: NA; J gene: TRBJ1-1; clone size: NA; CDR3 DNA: TGCAGCGCTCAGACAGGCCGGAACACTGAAGCTTTCTTT; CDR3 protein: CSAQTGRNTEAFF
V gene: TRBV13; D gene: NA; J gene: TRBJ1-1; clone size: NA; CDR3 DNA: TGTGCCAGCAGCCGCGGCCGGGGGAACACTGAAGCTTTCTTT; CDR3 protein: CASSRGRGNTEAFF
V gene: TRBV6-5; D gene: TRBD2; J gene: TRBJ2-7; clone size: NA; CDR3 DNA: TGTGCCAGCAGGCCCCTAGCGGGGGTCTCCTACGAGCAGTACTTC; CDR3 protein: CASRPLAGVSYEQYF
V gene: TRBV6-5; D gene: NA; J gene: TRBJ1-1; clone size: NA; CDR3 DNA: TGTGCCAGCAGTTACTCGAGGGCAGGGAACACTGAAGCTTTCTTT; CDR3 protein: CASSYSRAGNTEAFF
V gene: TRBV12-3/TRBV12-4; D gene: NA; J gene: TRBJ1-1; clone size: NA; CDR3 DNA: TGTGCCAGCTCAGAGAACACTGAAGCTTTCTTT; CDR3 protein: CASSENTEAFF
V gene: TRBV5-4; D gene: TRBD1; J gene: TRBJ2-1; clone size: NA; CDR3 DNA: TGTGCCAGCAGCCCGGACAGGGGGGGTTACAATGAGCAGTTCTTC; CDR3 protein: CASSPDRGGYNEQFF
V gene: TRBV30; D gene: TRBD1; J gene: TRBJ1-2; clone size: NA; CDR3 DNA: TGTGCCTGGAGGCGGGACAGCGGCTATGGCTACACCTTC; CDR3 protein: CAWRRDSGYGYTF
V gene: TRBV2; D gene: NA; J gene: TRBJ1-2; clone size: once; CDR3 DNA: TGTGCCAGCAGTGTGGTTGCGGGGCCGGATGGCTACACCTTC; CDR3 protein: CASSVVAGPDGYTF
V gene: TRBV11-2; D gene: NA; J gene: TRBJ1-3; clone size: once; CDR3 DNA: TGTGCCAGCAGCTCGTCGTTTGGAAACACCATATATTTT; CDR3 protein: CASSSSFGNTIYF
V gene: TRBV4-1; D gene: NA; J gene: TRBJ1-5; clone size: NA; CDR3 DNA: TGCGCCAGCAGCCAAGGGGTTTTGTTCAGGGTCGGGCAGCCCCAGCATTTT; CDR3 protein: CASSQGVLFRVGQPQHF
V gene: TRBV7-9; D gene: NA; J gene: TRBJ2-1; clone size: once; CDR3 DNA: TGTGCCAGCAGCCTGAGGGGGGGCGACTACAATGAGCAGTTCTTC; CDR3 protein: CASSLRGGDYNEQFF
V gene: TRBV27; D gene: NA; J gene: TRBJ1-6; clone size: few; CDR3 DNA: TGTGCCAGCGGACAGACCTATAATTCACCCCTCCACTTT; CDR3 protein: CASGQTYNSPLHF
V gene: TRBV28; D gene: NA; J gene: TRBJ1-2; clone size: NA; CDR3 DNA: TGTGCCACCGGGGGGACTCTGGGCACCTCTAACTATGGCTACACCTTC; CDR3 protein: CATGGTLGTSNYGYTF
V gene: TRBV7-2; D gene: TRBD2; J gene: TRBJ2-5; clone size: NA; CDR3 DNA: TGTGCCAGCAGCTCCTCCCCCGGGAGGCTACAAGAGACCCAGTACTTC; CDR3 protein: CASSSSPGRLQETQYF
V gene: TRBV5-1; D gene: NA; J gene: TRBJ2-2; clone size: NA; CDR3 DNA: TGCGCCAGCAGCTTCCAGGAAATAGCGGAGCCAGGGGAGCTGTTTTTT; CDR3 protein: CASSFQEIAEPGELFF
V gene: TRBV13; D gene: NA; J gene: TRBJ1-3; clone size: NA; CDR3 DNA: TGTGCCAGCAGCCCGCAGGGTTTGTCTGGAAACACCATATATTTT; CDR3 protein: CASSPQGLSGNTIYF